A single sample gave rise to the 23 T cell receptor beta chains below, sequenced in a study of CD8 T cells in Susac syndrome. Random hexamers primed reverse transcription of roughly 0.5 to 1 ug RNA. MiXCR, run by TCRdb on the immunoSEQ multiplex PCR reads, gives a single entry per CDR3 protein. The sample has about 100,000 distinct CDR3 sequences; 90% to 95% are singletons. Sequenced material: CD8+ T cells from PBMCs. The receptors were gathered from a human donor in good health.

This clonotype was recorded only once. The chain is built from TRBV12-3 or TRBV12-4 and TRBJ1-5; D possibly corresponds to TRBD1 (5 bases). The CDR3 has 14 residues. The V end lost 5 bases, the J end lost 2 bases, and 10 bases lay between the germline ends. The CDR3 DNA reads as TGTGCCAGCAGTCTCCAGGGCGGCAATCAGCCCCAGCATTTT. Translation: CASSLQGGNQPQHF.

This chain uses TRBV5-1 with TRBJ2-7; possibly TRBD2 for D (6 bases). CDR1 SGHRS and CDR2 YFSETQ come from the germline V gene. The V and J ends lost 0 bases and 2 bases respectively, with 12 bases between them. The CDR3 runs 15 residues. The chain's CDR3 is CASSLAGTPTYEQYF. The CDR3 nucleotides are TGCGCCAGCAGCTTGGCCGGGACTCCGACCTACGAGCAGTACTTC.

This chain links TRBV5-1 with TRBJ2-5; 8 bases map to TRBD2. Germline CDR1 SGHRS, CDR2 YFSETQ. This CDR3 contains 15 residues. Trimming at V came to 4 bases and at J to 2 bases, leaving 7 bases not matched to a gene. The CDR3 DNA follows: TGCGCCAGCAGCCAGGTCCCGGGGGGGCAAGAGACCCAGTACTTC. As protein: CASSQVPGGQETQYF.

V gene TRBV10-3 combines with J gene TRBJ1-1; D is undetermined. V lost 6 bases and J 1 base, leaving 9 bases between the germline ends. From germline, CDR1 is ENHRY and CDR2 SYGVKD. The CDR3 spans 13 residues. This chain's CDR3 is CAIRDTANTEAFF. The CDR3 nucleotides are TGTGCCATCAGAGACACCGCGAACACTGAAGCTTTCTTT.

A few counts support this clonotype. This chain links TRBV29-1 with TRBJ2-7; D possibly matches TRBD1 or TRBD2 (5 bases each). CDR1 is SQVTM, CDR2 ANQGSEA, per germline. Deletions cut 0 bases from V and 3 bases from J, with 9 bases between. The length of the CDR3 is 13 residues. Written as DNA, the CDR3 is TGCAGCGTTGAAGAGGGGGATCGCTACGAGCAGTACTTC. Its translation is CSVEEGDRYEQYF.

This rearrangement joins TRBV15 to TRBJ2-5, with a tentative D call TRBD2 (5 bases). The CDR3 sequence is 14 residues long. The V gene's germline CDR1 is LNHNV and CDR2 YYDKDF (reference sequence). Deletions cut 5 bases from V and 5 bases from J, with 15 bases between. The DNA for the CDR3 is TGTGCCACCAGCCCCGAGGGTTCCACGGAGACCCAGTACTTC. Its translation is CATSPEGSTETQYF.

The rearrangement joins TRBV7-8 to TRBJ2-4; 7 bases map to TRBD1. There are 15 residues in the CDR3. Germline-derived CDR1 and CDR2 are SGHVS and FQNEAQ. J was trimmed by 6 bases and V by 4 bases; bases with no gene match: 9. The DNA for the CDR3 is TGTGCCAGCAGCTCGACAGGGTCGGTTGGAAACATTCAGTACTTC. This gives the protein CASSSTGSVGNIQYF.

The chain has TRBV3-1 and TRBJ2-7; D may match TRBD1 or TRBD2 (5 bases each). In germline, CDR1 is LGHDT, CDR2 YNNKEL (reference sequence). This CDR3 has 15 amino acids. Trimming took off 1 base at V and 3 bases at J, with 13 bases between the two ends. The CDR3 loop is CASSQGSGTVYEQYF. CDR3 nucleotides: TGTGCCAGCAGCCAAGGGTCCGGGACGGTCTACGAGCAGTACTTC.

The chain employs TRBV7-6 and TRBJ2-1; D remains ambiguous. Germline assignment: CDR1 SGHVS and CDR2 FNYEAQ. V dropped 5 bases and J dropped 8 bases, with 19 bases sitting between them. CDR3 length equals 15 residues. CDR3 sequence (DNA): TGTGCCAGCAGCCCCCGTATTCCAGCCCTCGATGAGCAGTTCTTC. Protein: CASSPRIPALDEQFF.

J is TRBJ1-5 and V is TRBV7-9, with a weak D call TRBD1 (5 bases). Germline loops: CDR1 SEHNR, CDR2 FQNEAQ (reference sequence). V gave up 5 bases and J gave up 6 bases, with 14 bases separating them. The CDR3 is made up of 14 amino acids. CDR3 nucleotide sequence: TGTGCCAGCAGCCCGCAGGGTTCGGGTCAGCCCCAGCATTTT. This gives the protein CASSPQGSGQPQHF.

The V and J genes are TRBV6-6 and TRBJ1-5, with 7 bases fitting TRBD1. This CDR3 comprises 15 residues. CDR1 is MNHNY and CDR2 is SVGAGI in the germline V gene (reference sequence). Germline trimming cut 3 bases from V and 5 bases from J; bases unmatched to any gene: 7. The CDR3 region is CASSYSQGRYQPQHF. The CDR3 bases are TGTGCCAGCAGTTATTCACAGGGGAGGTATCAGCCCCAGCATTTT.

This sequence joins TRBV12-3 or TRBV12-4 and TRBJ2-2; no definite D call. This CDR3 contains 11 residues. Trimming stripped 7 bases from V and 3 bases from J, with 3 bases between. CDR3 in amino acids: CASTDTGELFF. CDR3 in DNA: TGTGCCAGCACCGACACCGGGGAGCTGTTTTTT.

This sequence joins TRBV5-4 and TRBJ2-2; unclear D gene. V was pared by 4 bases and J by 3 bases, with 4 bases between. The CDR3 runs to 12 residues. Germline V gives CDR1 SGHNT, CDR2 YYREEE (reference sequence). The CDR3 DNA follows: TGTGCCAGCAGCCCGTACACCGGGGAGCTGTTTTTT. It is translated as CASSPYTGELFF.

The CDR3 sequence: CSVGQGDTEAFF. In nucleotides, the CDR3 is TGCAGCGTCGGACAGGGAGACACTGAAGCTTTCTTT. The chain has TRBV29-1 and TRBJ1-1, with 8 nucleotides matching TRBD1. The CDR3 runs 12 residues. The ends lost 6 bases at V and 3 bases at J; junction bases unmatched: 3. Germline assignment: CDR1 SQVTM and CDR2 ANQGSEA.

This rearrangement joins TRBV20-1 to TRBJ2-7; TRBD2 is a possible D gene (5 bases). V was pared by 6 bases and J by 3 bases, with 15 bases between. Germline CDR1 reads DFQATT; CDR2 reads SNEGSKA (reference sequence). The CDR3 sequence is 13 residues long. The CDR3: CSATGYPYYEQYF. CDR3 nucleotide sequence: TGCAGTGCGACGGGATACCCCTACTACGAGCAGTACTTC.

The V call is TRBV7-9, the J call TRBJ2-6; no clear D gene. The CDR3 is 12 residues long. The V end lost 5 bases, the J end lost 4 bases, and 3 bases lay between the germline ends. Germline lookup yields CDR1 SEHNR and CDR2 FQNEAQ (reference sequence). CDR3 protein: CASSRGANVLTF. The CDR3 coding sequence is TGTGCCAGCAGCCGGGGGGCCAACGTCCTGACTTTC.

The chain couples TRBV2 to TRBJ1-2; 10 bases fit TRBD1. The CDR3 spans 14 residues. The junction had 10 bases not matched to a gene; V was cut back by 11 bases and J by 4 bases. Per the germline V gene, CDR1 is SNHLY and CDR2 is FYNNEI. Here the CDR3 DNA reads TGTGCCGGCACTGAGGACAGGGGGTCCTATGGCTACACCTTC. Its translation is CAGTEDRGSYGYTF.

V is TRBV3-1 and J is TRBJ2-5, with D possibly called TRBD1 or TRBD2 (5 bases each). The germline CDR1 and CDR2 sequences are LGHDT and YNNKEL (reference sequence). The V and J ends lost 3 bases and 5 bases respectively, with 16 bases between them. The CDR3 runs to 15 residues. The CDR3 region is CASSHGSGTGETQYF. The DNA for the CDR3 is TGTGCCAGCAGCCACGGTTCAGGGACGGGGGAGACCCAGTACTTC.

J is TRBJ1-1 and V is TRBV29-1, with a tentative D call TRBD1 (6 bases). Trimming took 4 bases from V and 4 from J, leaving 10 bases between them. Germline CDR1 and CDR2: SQVTM and ANQGSEA. CDR3 length: 12 amino acids. The DNA of the CDR3 is TGCAGCGTTGTCGGGGGCCGCACTGAAGCTTTCTTT. Its translation is CSVVGGRTEAFF.

The chain links TRBV5-1 to TRBJ1-2, with 10 bases matching TRBD1. Trimming removed 4 bases from V and 9 bases from J; junction bases left unmatched: 21. The CDR3 is made up of 18 amino acids. The V gene's germline CDR1 is SGHRS and CDR2 YFSETQ. CDR3: CASSEPTGGWGELNCYTF. The CDR3 region has the DNA TGCGCCAGCAGCGAACCGACAGGGGGCTGGGGTGAGCTAAATTGCTACACCTTC.

The CDR3 sequence: CAITPGTGENEKLFF. For the CDR3, the DNA is TGTGCCATCACCCCCGGGACGGGAGAAAATGAAAAACTGTTTTTT. The chain recombines TRBV10-3 with TRBJ1-4; D is perhaps TRBD1 (5 bases). The CDR3 spans 15 residues. Per the germline V gene, CDR1 is ENHRY and CDR2 is SYGVKD. V lost 7 bases and J lost 5, with 17 bases in between.

This chain joins TRBV2 and TRBJ2-5; D not resolved. Trimming removed 5 bases at V and 3 bases at J, with 10 bases between. Germline values: CDR1 SNHLY, CDR2 FYNNEI. CDR3 size: 13 residues. This CDR3 reads CASSPRDEETQYF. The CDR3 nucleotides are TGTGCCAGCAGTCCCCGTGATGAAGAGACCCAGTACTTC.

The chain couples TRBV12-3 or TRBV12-4 to TRBJ1-3; 10 bases map to TRBD1. With V trimmed by 0 bases and J by 7 bases, 3 bases remained unmatched. The CDR3 spans 15 residues. DNA for the CDR3: TGTGCCAGCAGTTTAGCGCCGGACAGGGGGAACACCATATATTTT. Translated: CASSLAPDRGNTIYF.